This T cell receptor beta chain appears in the sequencing data of a study of beta chain features in type 1 diabetes. The table lists this clone with a few counts. Its antigen is as yet unknown. Trimming removed 3 bases from V and 2 bases from J, with 14 bases in between. Germline V gene data show CDR1 as SGHRS and CDR2 as YFSETQ. The CDR3 loop spans 15 amino acids. Study-level results: Across all four CD4+ subsets, people with type 1 diabetes showed modestly shorter TCRB CDR3s.

Expressed TCRB transcripts were sequenced after all isolated RNA was converted to cDNA. Method: immunoSEQ multiplex PCR; TCRdb's copy keeps in-frame clones and lacks some. The data show around 650,000 clones, around 12% seen once. Sample: naive CD4+ T cells from blood. J is TRBJ2-5 and V is TRBV5-1; D unclear. The origin of this receptor is a man under 40 with type 1 diabetes. CDR3 bases: TGCGCCAGCAGCTCAGGACCGACTGAACAAGAGACCCAGTACTTC. Amino acid sequence: CASSSGPTEQETQYF.